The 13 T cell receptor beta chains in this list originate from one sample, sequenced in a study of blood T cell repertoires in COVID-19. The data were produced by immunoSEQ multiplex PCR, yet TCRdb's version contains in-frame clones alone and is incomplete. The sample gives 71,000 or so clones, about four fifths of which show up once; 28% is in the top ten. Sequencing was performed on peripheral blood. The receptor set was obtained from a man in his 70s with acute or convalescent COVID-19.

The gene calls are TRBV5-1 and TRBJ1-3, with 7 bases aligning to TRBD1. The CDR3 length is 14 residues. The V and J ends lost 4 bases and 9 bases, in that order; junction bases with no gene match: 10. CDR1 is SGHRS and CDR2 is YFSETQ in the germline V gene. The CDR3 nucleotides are TGCGCCAGCAGCCGTGACAGGGCATCGACCACCATATATTTT. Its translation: CASSRDRASTTIYF.

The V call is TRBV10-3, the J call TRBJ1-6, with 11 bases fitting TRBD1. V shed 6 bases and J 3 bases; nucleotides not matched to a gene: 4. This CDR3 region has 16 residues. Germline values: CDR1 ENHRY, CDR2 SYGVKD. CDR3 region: CAISTGQGDYNSPLHF. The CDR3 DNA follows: TGTGCCATCAGCACGGGACAGGGGGACTATAATTCACCCCTCCACTTT.

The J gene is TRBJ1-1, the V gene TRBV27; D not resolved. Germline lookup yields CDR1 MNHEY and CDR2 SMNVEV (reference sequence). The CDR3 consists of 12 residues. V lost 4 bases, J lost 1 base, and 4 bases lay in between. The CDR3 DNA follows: TGTGCCAGCAGTTCATGGAACACTGAAGCTTTCTTT. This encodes CASSSWNTEAFF.

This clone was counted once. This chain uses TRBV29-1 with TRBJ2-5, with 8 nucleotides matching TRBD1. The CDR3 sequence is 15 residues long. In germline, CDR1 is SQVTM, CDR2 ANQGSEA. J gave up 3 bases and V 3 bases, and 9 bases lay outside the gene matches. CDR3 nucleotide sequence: TGCAGCGTTGATGATTGGGACAGGACGAAAGAGACCCAGTACTTC. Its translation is CSVDDWDRTKETQYF.

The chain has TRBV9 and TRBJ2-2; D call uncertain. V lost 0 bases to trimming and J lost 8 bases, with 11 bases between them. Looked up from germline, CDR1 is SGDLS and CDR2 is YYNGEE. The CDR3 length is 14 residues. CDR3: CASSVEGSSGELFF. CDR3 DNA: TGTGCCAGCAGCGTAGAAGGTAGCTCGGGGGAGCTGTTTTTT.

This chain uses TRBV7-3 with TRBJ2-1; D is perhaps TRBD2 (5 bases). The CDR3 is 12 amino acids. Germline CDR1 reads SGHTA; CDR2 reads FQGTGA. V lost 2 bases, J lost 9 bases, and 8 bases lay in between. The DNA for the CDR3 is TGTGCCAGCAGCTTATCTCGGGGTGAGCAGTTCTTC. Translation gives CASSLSRGEQFF.

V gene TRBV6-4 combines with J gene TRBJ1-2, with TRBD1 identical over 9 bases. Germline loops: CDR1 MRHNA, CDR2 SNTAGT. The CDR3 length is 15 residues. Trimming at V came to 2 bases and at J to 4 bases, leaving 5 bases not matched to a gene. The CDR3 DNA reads TGTGCCAGCAGTGACCCGGACAGGGGAGTCTATGGCTACACCTTC. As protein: CASSDPDRGVYGYTF.

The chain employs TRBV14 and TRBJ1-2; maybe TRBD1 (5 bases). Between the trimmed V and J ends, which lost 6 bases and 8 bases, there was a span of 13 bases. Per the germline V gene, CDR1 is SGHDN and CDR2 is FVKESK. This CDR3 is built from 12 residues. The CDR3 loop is CASRKAGYGYTF. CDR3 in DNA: TGTGCCAGCAGAAAAGCAGGGTACGGCTACACCTTC.

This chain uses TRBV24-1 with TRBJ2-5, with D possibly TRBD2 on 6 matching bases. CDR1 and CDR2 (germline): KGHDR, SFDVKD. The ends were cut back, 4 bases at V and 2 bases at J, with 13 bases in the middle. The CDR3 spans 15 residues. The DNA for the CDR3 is TGTGCCACCAGTGACCCCGGGACTGAACAAGAGACCCAGTACTTC. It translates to CATSDPGTEQETQYF.

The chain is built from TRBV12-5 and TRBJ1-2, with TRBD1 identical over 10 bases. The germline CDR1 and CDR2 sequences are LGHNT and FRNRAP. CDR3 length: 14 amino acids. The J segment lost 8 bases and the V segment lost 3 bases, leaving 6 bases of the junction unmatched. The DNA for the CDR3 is TGTGCTAGTGGTTTTTCGACAGGGGGCCAGGGCTACACCTTC. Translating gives CASGFSTGGQGYTF.

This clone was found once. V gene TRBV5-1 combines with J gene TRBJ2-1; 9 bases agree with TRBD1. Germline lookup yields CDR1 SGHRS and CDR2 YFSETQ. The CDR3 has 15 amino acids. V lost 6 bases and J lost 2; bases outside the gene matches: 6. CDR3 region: CASMYRDRAYNEQFF. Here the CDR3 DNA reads TGCGCCAGCATGTACCGGGACAGGGCCTACAATGAGCAGTTCTTC.

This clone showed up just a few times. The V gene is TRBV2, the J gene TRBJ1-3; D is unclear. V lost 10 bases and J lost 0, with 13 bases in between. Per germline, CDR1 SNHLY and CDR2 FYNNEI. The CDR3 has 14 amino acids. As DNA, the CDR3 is TGTGCCACCCTCACCGACAACTCTGGAAACACCATATATTTT. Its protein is CATLTDNSGNTIYF.

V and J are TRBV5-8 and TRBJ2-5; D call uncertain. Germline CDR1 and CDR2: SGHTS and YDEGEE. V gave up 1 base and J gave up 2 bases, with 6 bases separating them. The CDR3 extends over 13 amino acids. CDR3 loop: CASSLSSQETQYF. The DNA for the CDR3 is TGTGCCAGCAGCTTGTCCAGTCAAGAGACCCAGTACTTC.